What follows is one T cell receptor beta chain and its context. It was unfractionated whole blood from which total RNA was extracted. CDR1 is SGHDN, CDR2 FVKESK, per germline. Deletions cut 1 base from V and 2 bases from J, with 18 bases between. This CDR3 is 18 amino acids long. In the study's own analysis: A per-sample median of around 88,000 TCRs was observed, with counts ranging from about 23,224 to 690,600. TCRdb re-derived calls from the 5' RACE reads in MiXCR, one entry per CDR3 protein. TCRdb, rather than the study authors, made the V and J calls. The data hold 65,000 to 95,000 distinct CDR3 sequences, with more than 7% observed a single time. The source of the sample is a study of human T cells and chemical hapten exposure.

The V gene is TRBV14, the J gene TRBJ1-5, with TRBD1 as a possible D gene (6 bases). The TCR sequence derives from a male donor in good health. The CDR3 DNA reads TGTGCCAGCAGCCAAGCCAGGGGCGAAGTTTTTGGCAATCAGCCCCAGCATTTT. Protein sequence: CASSQARGEVFGNQPQHF.